The entry that follows covers one TCR beta chain sequence. Its antigen remains unknown. The data were obtained in a study of response to subunit inactivated influenza vaccine. Trimming shortened V by 3 bases and J by 8 bases, and 10 bases separated the two germline ends. Germline CDR1 reads MNHEY; CDR2 reads SVGAGI. The CDR3 has 12 residues. TCRdb recomputed calls from the RT-PCR reads with MiXCR, one row per CDR3 protein. Of about 620,000 distinct CDR3 sequences in the sample, about 11% were seen once. Findings of the study overall: The authors suggested that every seasonal influenza vaccination recruits few new T cells.

The same data also went into a second study, on T cells expressing NK-cell markers. According to that study: TCR beta cDNA was generated via 5'RACE template switching incorporating UMIs.

The sequence was collected from a man between 45 and 60 years old who received an inactivated influenza vaccine. The V and J genes are TRBV6-5 and TRBJ1-2, with D unresolved. The starting material was PBMCs from blood, obtained on the day of vaccination. CDR3 in amino acids: CASSYSGVGYTF. In DNA, the CDR3 is TGTGCCAGCAGTTATTCCGGGGTCGGCTACACCTTC.